These 24 T cell receptor beta chains were sequenced from one sample in a study of T cells in tuberculosis. TCRdb's copy holds only in-frame clones and misses some; the assay was immunoSEQ multiplex PCR. The sample shows under 50,000 clones, approximately 95% of them seen only once. The sample comprised PBMCs. The receptors derive from a donor between 10 and 35 years old with latent tuberculosis or without tuberculosis infection.

The rearrangement links TRBV25-1 to TRBJ2-5; TRBD2 aligns across 10 bases. V dropped 3 bases and J dropped 5; count of bases not matched to a gene: 15. CDR1 and CDR2 from the germline V gene are MGHDK and SYGVNS. CDR3 length: 18 residues. CDR3 protein: CASSETAGRAGGRETQYF. CDR3 coding DNA: TGTGCCAGCAGTGAGACCGCGGGTAGAGCGGGGGGGCGTGAGACCCAGTACTTC.

Concerning this clone itself: An end of the junction differs from the germline gene, which may be a read error. The chain uses TRBV4-3 and TRBJ1-3; D is perhaps TRBD1 (6 bases). CDR3 size: 16 residues. Germline values: CDR1 LGHNA, CDR2 YSLEER. The CDR3 sequence: CASSQDRRGAGNTIYF. The CDR3 coding sequence is TGCGCCAGCAGCCAAGATCGTCGGGGGGCTGGGAACACCATATATTTT.

The V gene is TRBV7-8, the J gene TRBJ2-1, with 9 bases identical to TRBD2. CDR3 length equals 18 residues. CDR1 and CDR2 (germline): SGHVS, FQNEAQ. J gave up 0 bases and V 5 bases, and 11 bases lay outside the gene matches. The CDR3 DNA reads TGTGCCAGCAGCCCGAACCTCAGCGGGGGGAGCTCCTACAATGAGCAGTTCTTC. It translates to CASSPNLSGGSSYNEQFF. Looking up the rest from reference TRBV7-8 and TRBJ2-1 gives the full variable domain: GAGVSQSPRYKVAKRGQDVALRCDPISGHVSLFWYQQALGQGPEFLTYFQNEAQLDKSGLPSDRFFAERPEGSVSTLKIQRTQQEDSAVYLCASSPNLSGGSSYNEQFFGPGTRLTVL.

The table lists this clone with a count of one. This sequence joins TRBV30 and TRBJ1-6; no clear D. Germline CDR1 is GTSNPN and CDR2 is SVGIG (reference sequence). The V and J ends lost 0 bases and 7 bases respectively, with 10 bases between them. The CDR3 is made up of 14 amino acids. The CDR3 nucleotides read TGTGCCTGGAGTGTACGGGTGGTGAATTCACCCCTCCACTTT. This gives the protein CAWSVRVVNSPLHF.

This chain connects TRBV25-1 to TRBJ2-6; 9 nucleotides agree with TRBD1. The CDR3 runs 18 residues. Germline V gene data show CDR1 as MGHDK and CDR2 as SYGVNS. V lost 3 bases to trimming and J lost 0 bases; unmatched junction nucleotides: 6. CDR3 in amino acids: CASSEPGTGNSGANVLTF. CDR3 nucleotide sequence: TGTGCCAGCAGTGAGCCCGGGACAGGGAACTCTGGGGCCAACGTCCTGACTTTC.

The V call is TRBV27, the J call TRBJ1-2; D gene uncertain. The CDR3 covers 13 residues. Germline V CDR1 and CDR2: MNHEY, SMNVEV (reference sequence). Trimming pared 8 bases from V and 5 bases from J, leaving 15 bases between. CDR3 nucleotides: TGTGCCAGCGGACCCTCGGGGATGTATGGCTACACCTTC. Its translation: CASGPSGMYGYTF.

V gene TRBV6-1 combines with J gene TRBJ2-3, with TRBD1 matching over 7 bases. There are 15 residues in the CDR3. Per germline, CDR1 MNHNS and CDR2 SASEGT. V trimming: 10 bases; J trimming: 0 bases; junction bases outside the gene matches: 10. CDR3: CANSPGTVSTDTQYF. The CDR3 coding sequence is TGTGCCAACTCGCCCGGGACAGTTAGCACAGATACGCAGTATTTT.

The chain employs TRBV30 and TRBJ2-5; D unresolved. V lost 4 bases and J 4 bases, leaving 10 bases between the germline ends. The CDR3 sequence is 12 residues long. The V gene's germline CDR1 is GTSNPN and CDR2 SVGIG (reference sequence). This CDR3 reads CAWKPRAETQYF. The CDR3 nucleotides are TGTGCCTGGAAACCTCGAGCAGAGACCCAGTACTTC.

This chain connects TRBV28 to TRBJ1-2; 9 bases are shared with TRBD1. V trimming: 7 bases; J trimming: 7 bases; junction bases outside the gene matches: 10. There are 14 residues in the CDR3. Looked up from germline, CDR1 is MDHEN and CDR2 is SYDVKM. CDR3 sequence reads: CASKKTGGRRGYTF. Written as DNA, the CDR3 is TGTGCCAGCAAAAAGACAGGGGGGCGCCGTGGCTACACCTTC.

CDR3 protein: CASSEGTGRNEQYF. The CDR3 DNA is TGTGCCAGCAGTGAGGGGACAGGGCGCAACGAGCAGTACTTC. This chain joins TRBV6-4 and TRBJ2-7; 9 bases align to TRBD1. Unmatched junction bases numbered 5, after V lost 3 bases and J lost 5 bases. The length of the CDR3 is 14 residues. The V gene's germline CDR1 is MRHNA and CDR2 SNTAGT.

The chain carries TRBV25-1 and TRBJ2-7; TRBD1 agrees at 7 bases. The V and J ends lost 8 bases and 2 bases, in that order; junction bases with no gene match: 9. CDR1 is MGHDK, CDR2 SYGVNS, per germline. The CDR3 extends over 14 amino acids. CDR3 in amino acids: CASGIGTATYEQYF. The CDR3 coding sequence is TGTGCCAGCGGGATAGGGACAGCCACCTACGAGCAGTACTTC.

The chain uses TRBV6-1 and TRBJ2-7; 7 bases map to TRBD2. Germline loops: CDR1 MNHNS, CDR2 SASEGT. The length of the CDR3 is 14 residues. V was pared by 6 bases and J by 0 bases, with 5 bases of the junction left unmatched. CDR3 region: CASRLTGGSYEQYF. CDR3 sequence (DNA): TGTGCCAGCAGACTGACGGGAGGCTCCTACGAGCAGTACTTC.

This chain uses TRBV5-1 with TRBJ2-6, with D possibly being TRBD2 (7 bases). This CDR3 is built from 18 residues. Germline CDR1 reads SGHRS; CDR2 reads YFSETQ. Trimming shortened V by 7 bases and J by 0 bases, and 20 bases separated the two germline ends. The CDR3 sequence: CASGGASPYSSGANVLTF. The CDR3 DNA sequence: TGCGCCAGCGGGGGGGCTAGCCCTTATAGCTCTGGGGCCAACGTCCTGACTTTC.

This rearrangement joins TRBV5-1 to TRBJ1-1; no firm D call. Deletions cut 4 bases from V and 0 bases from J, with 13 bases between. The CDR3 extends over 15 amino acids. Germline V gives CDR1 SGHRS, CDR2 YFSETQ. This CDR3 reads CASSIRGFMNTEAFF. The CDR3 DNA follows: TGCGCCAGCAGCATTCGGGGATTTATGAACACTGAAGCTTTCTTT. The full variable domain, in which reference TRBV5-1 and TRBJ1-1 provide the parts outside the CDR3, is KAGVTQTPRYLIKTRGQQVTLSCSPISGHRSVSWYQQTPGQGLQFLFEYFSETQRNKGNFPGRFSGRQFSNSRSEMNVSTLELGDSALYLCASSIRGFMNTEAFFGQGTRLTVV.

This sequence joins TRBV7-8 and TRBJ1-1; the match to TRBD1 covers 7 bases. Germline values: CDR1 SGHVS, CDR2 FQNEAQ. CDR3 size: 16 residues. V shed 1 base, J shed 0 bases, and the junction held 5 bases outside the gene matches. This CDR3 reads CASSLGGQLMNTEAFF. The CDR3 nucleotides are TGTGCCAGCAGCTTAGGGGGACAGCTTATGAACACTGAAGCTTTCTTT.

The chain is built from TRBV11-2 and TRBJ2-7; possible D gene TRBD1, 6 bases. From germline, CDR1 is SGHAT and CDR2 FQNNGV. The CDR3 covers 15 residues. Trimming took off 0 bases at V and 2 bases at J, with 11 bases between the two ends. CDR3 DNA sequence: TGTGCCAGCAGCTTAGAACAGGGACCCCCCTACGAGCAGTACTTC. Residues: CASSLEQGPPYEQYF.

This clone was recorded a few times. The V call is TRBV7-2, the J call TRBJ2-5; D may be TRBD1 (7 bases). Per the germline V gene, CDR1 is SGHTA and CDR2 is FQGNSA. This CDR3 is built from 14 residues. V gave up 1 base and J gave up 5 bases, with 11 bases separating them. As DNA, the CDR3 is TGTGCCAGCAGCTTAGTACAGGGGAGGGAGACCCAGTACTTC. As protein: CASSLVQGRETQYF.

V usage is TRBV30 and J usage is TRBJ1-5; TRBD1 agrees at 7 bases. V lost 1 base and J lost 0; bases outside the gene matches: 24. This CDR3 has 22 residues. Germline CDR1 GTSNPN, CDR2 SVGIG (reference sequence). The CDR3 reads CAWSAGQSTLKYRGNSNQPQHF. CDR3 nucleotides: TGTGCCTGGAGTGCGGGACAGAGTACACTTAAATATAGAGGAAATAGCAATCAGCCCCAGCATTTT. The full variable domain, with the rest looked up from reference TRBV30 and TRBJ1-5, is SQTIHQWPATLVQPVGSPLSLECTVEGTSNPNLYWYRQAAGRGLQLLFYSVGIGQISSEVPQNLSASRPQDRQFILSSKKLLLSDSGFYLCAWSAGQSTLKYRGNSNQPQHFGDGTRLSIL.

The rearrangement joins TRBV7-2 to TRBJ2-1; 7 bases are shared with TRBD1. The CDR3 spans 16 residues. V shed 11 bases and J 3 bases; nucleotides not matched to a gene: 16. Germline CDR1 and CDR2: SGHTA and FQGNSA. CDR3 nucleotide sequence: TGTGCCTTAAAGCTTAGGGCAGGGGACAGCTACAATGAGCAGTTCTTC. It encodes CALKLRAGDSYNEQFF.

The chain uses TRBV7-2 and TRBJ2-1; TRBD2 is a possible D gene (5 bases). The CDR3 spans 16 residues. Per the germline V gene, CDR1 is SGHTA and CDR2 is FQGNSA. The V end was cut by 1 base, the J end by 4 bases, with 14 bases between. CDR3 coding DNA: TGTGCCAGCAGCTTAGTAGGGCTAGCATCTTACAATGAGCAGTTCTTC. Translated, it gives CASSLVGLASYNEQFF.

V gene TRBV7-2 combines with J gene TRBJ2-5; 12 bases agree with TRBD2. This CDR3 is 15 amino acids long. CDR1 and CDR2 (germline): SGHTA, FQGNSA. V shed 4 bases, J shed 4 bases, and the junction held 4 bases outside the gene matches. CDR3 in amino acids: CASSSTSGGTETQYF. CDR3 DNA sequence: TGTGCCAGCAGCTCCACTAGCGGGGGGACAGAGACCCAGTACTTC.

The chain links TRBV6-5 to TRBJ1-2; 7 positions agree with TRBD1. The germline CDR1 and CDR2 sequences are MNHEY and SVGAGI. The CDR3 extends over 13 amino acids. Trimming at V came to 5 bases and at J to 14 bases, leaving 14 bases not matched to a gene. CDR3 sequence reads: CASSTRDRLGLTF. In DNA, the CDR3 is TGTGCCAGCAGTACCCGGGACAGATTGGGGTTAACCTTC.

The J gene is TRBJ1-1, the V gene TRBV27; 7 bases map to TRBD1. This CDR3 contains 14 residues. Germline loops: CDR1 MNHEY, CDR2 SMNVEV (reference sequence). J lost 5 bases, V lost 6 bases, and 9 bases had no gene match. CDR3 sequence (DNA): TGTGCCAGCAGACAGGGGCCCAAGGTTACTGAAGCTTTCTTT. Translating gives CASRQGPKVTEAFF.

This chain joins TRBV5-6 and TRBJ1-6, with TRBD1 matching over 11 bases. CDR1 and CDR2 (germline): SGHDT, YYEEEE. This CDR3 comprises 15 residues. After removal of 3 bases from V and 9 bases from J, the junction contained 5 bases not matched to a gene. The CDR3 loop reads CASSYGTGGGSPLHF. CDR3 bases: TGTGCCAGCAGCTACGGGACAGGGGGAGGTTCACCCCTCCACTTT.